The T cell receptor (beta chain) described here comes from a study of PD-1 blockade in classical Hodgkin lymphoma. Study in general: Patients were dosed intravenously with nivolumab at 3 mg/kg every 2 weeks. Study outcomes and limitations: Why repertoires differed is undefined; disease activity or prior therapy possibly contributed.

Assay used: immunoSEQ multiplex PCR; TCRdb lists only in-frame clones, some missing. The sample carries roughly 15,000 clones, roughly two thirds recorded once. V dropped 5 bases and J dropped 6 bases, with 14 bases sitting between them. The CDR3 is 13 residues long. Germline loops: CDR1 SGHAT, CDR2 FQNNGV. With no exception, relapse followed autologous stem cell transplantation in all patients, and brentuximab vedotin exposure varied. Best responses fell into complete response, partial response or progressive disease. As concerns this clone: No antigen is known for it.

The source was peripheral blood mononuclear cells (PBMCs), collected at baseline. This sequence joins TRBV11-2 and TRBJ2-7; maybe TRBD2 (6 bases). The origin of this receptor is a human donor with classical Hodgkin lymphoma. This chain's CDR3 is CASSLIVGGEQYF. CDR3 DNA sequence: TGTGCCAGCAGCCTAATTGTGGGAGGCGAGCAGTACTTC.